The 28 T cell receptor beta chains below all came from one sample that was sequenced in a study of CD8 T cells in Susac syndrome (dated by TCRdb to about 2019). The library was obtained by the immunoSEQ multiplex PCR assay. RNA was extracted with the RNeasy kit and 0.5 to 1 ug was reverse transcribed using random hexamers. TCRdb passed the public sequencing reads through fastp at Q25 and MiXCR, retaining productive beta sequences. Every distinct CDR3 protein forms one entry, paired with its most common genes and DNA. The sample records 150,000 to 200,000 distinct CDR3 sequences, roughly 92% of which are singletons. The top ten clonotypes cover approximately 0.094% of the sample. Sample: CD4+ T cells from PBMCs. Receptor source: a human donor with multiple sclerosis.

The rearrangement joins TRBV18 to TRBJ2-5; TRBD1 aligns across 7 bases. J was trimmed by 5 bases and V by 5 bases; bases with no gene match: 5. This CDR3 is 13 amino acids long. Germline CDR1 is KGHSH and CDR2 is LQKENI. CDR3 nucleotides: TGTGCCAGCTCAGCAATACAGGGGGAGACCCAGTACTTC. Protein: CASSAIQGETQYF.

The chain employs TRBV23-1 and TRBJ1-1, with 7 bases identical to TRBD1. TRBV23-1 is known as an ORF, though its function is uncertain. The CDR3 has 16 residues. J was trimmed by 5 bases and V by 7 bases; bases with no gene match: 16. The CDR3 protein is CASTTPGEGAPTEAFF. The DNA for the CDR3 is TGCGCCAGCACGACCCCAGGGGAGGGGGCGCCGACTGAAGCTTTCTTT.

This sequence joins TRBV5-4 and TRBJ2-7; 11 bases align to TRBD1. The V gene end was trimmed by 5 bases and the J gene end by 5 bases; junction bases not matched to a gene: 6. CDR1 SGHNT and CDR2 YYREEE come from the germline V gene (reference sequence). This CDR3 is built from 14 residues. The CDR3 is CASRRTGGKHEQYF. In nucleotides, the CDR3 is TGTGCCAGCAGACGGACAGGGGGCAAGCACGAGCAGTACTTC. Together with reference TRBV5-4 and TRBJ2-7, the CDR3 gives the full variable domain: ETGVTQSPTHLIKTRGQQVTLRCSSQSGHNTVSWYQQALGQGPQFIFQYYREEENGRGNFPPRFSGLQFPNYSSELNVNALELDDSALYLCASRRTGGKHEQYFGPGTRLTVT.

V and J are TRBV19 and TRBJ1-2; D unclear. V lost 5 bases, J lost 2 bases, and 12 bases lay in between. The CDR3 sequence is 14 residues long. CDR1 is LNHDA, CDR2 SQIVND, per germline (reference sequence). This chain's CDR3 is CASSPGPRNYGYTF. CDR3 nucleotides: TGTGCCAGTAGTCCCGGACCGCGAAACTATGGCTACACCTTC.

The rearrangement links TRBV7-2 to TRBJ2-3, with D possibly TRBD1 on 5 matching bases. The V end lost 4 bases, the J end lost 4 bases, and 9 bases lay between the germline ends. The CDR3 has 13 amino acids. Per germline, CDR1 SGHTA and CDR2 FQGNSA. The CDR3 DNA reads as TGTGCCAGCAGCTCCGGACATGCAGATACGCAGTATTTT. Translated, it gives CASSSGHADTQYF. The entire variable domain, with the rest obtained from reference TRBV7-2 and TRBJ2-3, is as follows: GAGVSQSPSNKVTEKGKDVELRCDPISGHTALYWYRQSLGQGLEFLIYFQGNSAPDKSGLPSDRFSAERTGGSVSTLTIQRTQQEDSAVYLCASSSGHADTQYFGPGTRLTVL.

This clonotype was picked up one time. The DNA of the CDR3 is TGCAGTGCTAGAGGGTCTTTCAGGGGCAGGATGAACACTGAAGCTTTCTTT. It specifies CSARGSFRGRMNTEAFF. This chain uses TRBV20-1 with TRBJ1-1; TRBD1 might be the D (6 bases). Deletions cut 1 base from V and 0 bases from J, with 18 bases between. Germline CDR1 reads DFQATT; CDR2 reads SNEGSKA (reference sequence). The CDR3 runs 17 residues.

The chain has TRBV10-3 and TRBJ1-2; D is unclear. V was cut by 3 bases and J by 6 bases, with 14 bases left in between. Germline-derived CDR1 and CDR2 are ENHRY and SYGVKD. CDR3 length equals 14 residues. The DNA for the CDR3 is TGTGCCATCAGTGATCGGGGAGGCTCGGATGGCTACACCTTC. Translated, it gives CAISDRGGSDGYTF.

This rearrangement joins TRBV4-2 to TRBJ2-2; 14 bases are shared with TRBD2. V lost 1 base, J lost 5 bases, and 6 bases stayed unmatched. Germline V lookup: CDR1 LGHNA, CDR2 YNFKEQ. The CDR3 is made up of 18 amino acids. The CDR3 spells CASSQVGLAGGGTGELFF. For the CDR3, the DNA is TGTGCCAGCAGCCAAGTAGGACTAGCGGGGGGCGGGACCGGGGAGCTGTTTTTT.

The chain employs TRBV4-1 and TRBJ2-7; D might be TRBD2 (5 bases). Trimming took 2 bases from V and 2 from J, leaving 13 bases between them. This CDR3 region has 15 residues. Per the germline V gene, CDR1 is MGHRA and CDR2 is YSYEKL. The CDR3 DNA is TGCGCCAGCAGCCAACCCGGGAACGTCCCCTACGAGCAGTACTTC. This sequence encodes CASSQPGNVPYEQYF.

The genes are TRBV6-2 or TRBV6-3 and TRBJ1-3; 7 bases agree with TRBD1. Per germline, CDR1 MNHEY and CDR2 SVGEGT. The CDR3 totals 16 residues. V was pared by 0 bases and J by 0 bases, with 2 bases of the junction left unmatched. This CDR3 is CASSYSRDSSGNTIYF. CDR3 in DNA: TGTGCCAGCAGTTACTCCCGGGACAGCTCTGGAAACACCATATATTTT.

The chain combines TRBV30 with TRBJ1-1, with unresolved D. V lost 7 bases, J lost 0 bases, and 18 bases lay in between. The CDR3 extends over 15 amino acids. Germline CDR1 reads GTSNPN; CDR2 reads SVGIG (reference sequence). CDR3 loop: CASMRRAALNTEAFF. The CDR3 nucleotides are TGTGCCTCTATGAGGAGGGCAGCCCTGAACACTGAAGCTTTCTTT.

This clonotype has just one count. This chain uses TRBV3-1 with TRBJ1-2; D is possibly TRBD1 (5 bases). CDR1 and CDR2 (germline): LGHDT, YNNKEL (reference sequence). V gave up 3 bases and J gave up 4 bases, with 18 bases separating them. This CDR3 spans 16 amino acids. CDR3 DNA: TGTGCCAGCAGCCATTGGGGGGGTGTGAGCAGCTATGGCTACACCTTC. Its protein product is CASSHWGGVSSYGYTF.

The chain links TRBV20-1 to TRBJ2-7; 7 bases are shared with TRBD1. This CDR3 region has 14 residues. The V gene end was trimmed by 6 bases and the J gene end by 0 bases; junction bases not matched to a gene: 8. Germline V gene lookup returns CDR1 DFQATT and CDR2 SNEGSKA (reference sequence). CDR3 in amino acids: CSARSRGHSYEQYF. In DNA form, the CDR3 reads TGCAGTGCCCGGTCAAGGGGGCACTCCTACGAGCAGTACTTC.

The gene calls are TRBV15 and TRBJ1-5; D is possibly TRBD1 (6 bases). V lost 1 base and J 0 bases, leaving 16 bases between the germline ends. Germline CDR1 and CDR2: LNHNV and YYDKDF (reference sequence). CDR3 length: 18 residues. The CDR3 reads CATSRGTAERYSNQPQHF. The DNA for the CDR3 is TGTGCCACCAGCAGAGGGACAGCCGAAAGGTATAGCAATCAGCCCCAGCATTTT. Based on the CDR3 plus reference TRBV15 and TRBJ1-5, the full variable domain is DAMVIQNPRYQVTQFGKPVTLSCSQTLNHNVMYWYQQKSSQAPKLLFHYYDKDFNNEADTPDNFQSRRPNTSFCFLDIRSPGLGDTAMYLCATSRGTAERYSNQPQHFGDGTRLSIL.

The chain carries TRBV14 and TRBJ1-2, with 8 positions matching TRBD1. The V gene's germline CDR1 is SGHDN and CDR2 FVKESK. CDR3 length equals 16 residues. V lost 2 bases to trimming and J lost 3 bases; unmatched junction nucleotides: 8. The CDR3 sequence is CASSQFGLQGDYGYTF. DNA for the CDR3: TGTGCCAGCAGCCAATTTGGTCTACAGGGGGACTATGGCTACACCTTC. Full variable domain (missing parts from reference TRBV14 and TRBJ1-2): EAGVTQFPSHSVIEKGQTVTLRCDPISGHDNLYWYRRVMGKEIKFLLHFVKESKQDESGMPNNRFLAERTGGTYSTLKVQPAELEDSGVYFCASSQFGLQGDYGYTFGSGTRLTVV.

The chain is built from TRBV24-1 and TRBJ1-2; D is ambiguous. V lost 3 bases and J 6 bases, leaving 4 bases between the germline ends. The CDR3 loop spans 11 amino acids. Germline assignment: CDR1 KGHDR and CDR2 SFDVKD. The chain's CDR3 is CATSDINGYTF. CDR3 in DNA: TGTGCCACCAGTGATATTAATGGCTACACCTTC.

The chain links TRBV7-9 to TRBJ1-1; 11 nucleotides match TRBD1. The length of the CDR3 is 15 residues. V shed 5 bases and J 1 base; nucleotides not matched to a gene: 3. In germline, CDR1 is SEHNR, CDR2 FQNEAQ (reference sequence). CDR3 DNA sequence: TGTGCCAGCAGCACCGGGACAGGGGGGAACACTGAAGCTTTCTTT. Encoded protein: CASSTGTGGNTEAFF.

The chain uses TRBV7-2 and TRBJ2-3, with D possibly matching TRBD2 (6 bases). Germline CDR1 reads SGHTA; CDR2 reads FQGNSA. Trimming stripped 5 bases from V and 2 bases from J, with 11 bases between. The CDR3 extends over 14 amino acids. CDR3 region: CASSLSGYTDTQYF. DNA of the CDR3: TGTGCCAGCAGCCTTAGCGGCTACACAGATACGCAGTATTTT. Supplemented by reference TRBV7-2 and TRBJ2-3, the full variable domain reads GAGVSQSPSNKVTEKGKDVELRCDPISGHTALYWYRQSLGQGLEFLIYFQGNSAPDKSGLPSDRFSAERTGGSVSTLTIQRTQQEDSAVYLCASSLSGYTDTQYFGPGTRLTVL.

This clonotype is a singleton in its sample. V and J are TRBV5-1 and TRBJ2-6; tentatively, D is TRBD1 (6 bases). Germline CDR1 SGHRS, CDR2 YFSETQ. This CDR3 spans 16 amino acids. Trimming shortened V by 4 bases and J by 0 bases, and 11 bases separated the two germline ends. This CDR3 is CASSTWTASGANVLTF. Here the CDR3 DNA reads TGCGCCAGCAGCACATGGACAGCCTCTGGGGCCAACGTCCTGACTTTC. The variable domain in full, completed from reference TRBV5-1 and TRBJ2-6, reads KAGVTQTPRYLIKTRGQQVTLSCSPISGHRSVSWYQQTPGQGLQFLFEYFSETQRNKGNFPGRFSGRQFSNSRSEMNVSTLELGDSALYLCASSTWTASGANVLTFGAGSRLTVL.

CDR3 DNA: TGTGCCAGTAGTGTCCGGGCCTCTGGGGCCAACGTCCTGACTTTC. This encodes CASSVRASGANVLTF. The chain joins TRBV19 to TRBJ2-6; D not resolved. Germline CDR1 reads LNHDA; CDR2 reads SQIVND (reference sequence). Deletions cut 5 bases from V and 0 bases from J, with 8 bases between. The CDR3 is 15 residues long.

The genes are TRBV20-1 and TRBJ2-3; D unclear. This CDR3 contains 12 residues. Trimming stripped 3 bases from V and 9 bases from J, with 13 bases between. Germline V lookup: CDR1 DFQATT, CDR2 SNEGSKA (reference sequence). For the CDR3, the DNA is TGCAGTGCTAGTCGCGATCTTCGCACGCAGTATTTT. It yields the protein CSASRDLRTQYF.

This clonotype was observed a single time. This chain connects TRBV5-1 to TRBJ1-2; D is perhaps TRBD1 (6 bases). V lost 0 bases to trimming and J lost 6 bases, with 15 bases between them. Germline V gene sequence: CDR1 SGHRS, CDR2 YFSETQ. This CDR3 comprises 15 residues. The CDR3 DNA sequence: TGCGCCAGCAGCTTGGCCGTTACAGGGATGGATGGCTACACCTTC. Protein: CASSLAVTGMDGYTF.

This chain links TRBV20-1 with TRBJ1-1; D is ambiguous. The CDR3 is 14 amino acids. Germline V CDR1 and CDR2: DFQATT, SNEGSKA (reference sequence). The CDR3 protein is CSPSTPAGRTEAFF. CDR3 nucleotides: TGCAGCCCTTCGACACCTGCCGGACGGACTGAAGCTTTCTTT.

The CDR3 bases are TGTGCCAGCAGTTTGCAGGGCCGACAGCCCCAGCATTTT. Translation: CASSLQGRQPQHF. The rearrangement links TRBV12-3 or TRBV12-4 to TRBJ1-5; possibly TRBD1 for D (5 bases). The CDR3 has 13 residues. Trimming removed 3 bases at V and 7 bases at J, with 10 bases between.

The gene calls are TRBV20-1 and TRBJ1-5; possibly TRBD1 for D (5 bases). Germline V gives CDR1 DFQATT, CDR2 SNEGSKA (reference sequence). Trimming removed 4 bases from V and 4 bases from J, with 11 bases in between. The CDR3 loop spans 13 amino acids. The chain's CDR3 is CSAKDTANQPQHF. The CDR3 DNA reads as TGCAGTGCTAAGGACACGGCGAATCAGCCCCAGCATTTT.

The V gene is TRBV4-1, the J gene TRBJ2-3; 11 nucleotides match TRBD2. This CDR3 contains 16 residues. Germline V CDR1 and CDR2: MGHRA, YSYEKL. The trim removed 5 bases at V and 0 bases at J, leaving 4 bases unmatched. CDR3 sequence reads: CASSAGLAASTDTQYF. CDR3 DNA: TGCGCCAGCAGCGCGGGACTAGCGGCTAGCACAGATACGCAGTATTTT.

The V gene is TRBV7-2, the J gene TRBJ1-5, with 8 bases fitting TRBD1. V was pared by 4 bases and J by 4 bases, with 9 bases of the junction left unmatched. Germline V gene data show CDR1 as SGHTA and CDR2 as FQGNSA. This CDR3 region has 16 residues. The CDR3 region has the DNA TGTGCCAGCAGCTCCAAGACAGGGGATGGGAATCAGCCCCAGCATTTT. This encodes CASSSKTGDGNQPQHF.

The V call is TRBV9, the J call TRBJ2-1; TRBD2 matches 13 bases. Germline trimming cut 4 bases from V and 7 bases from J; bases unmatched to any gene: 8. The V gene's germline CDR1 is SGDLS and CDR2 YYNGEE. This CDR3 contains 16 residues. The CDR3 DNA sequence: TGTGCCAGCAGCCCTCGGGGACTAGCGGGGCGGAATGAGCAGTTCTTC. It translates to CASSPRGLAGRNEQFF.